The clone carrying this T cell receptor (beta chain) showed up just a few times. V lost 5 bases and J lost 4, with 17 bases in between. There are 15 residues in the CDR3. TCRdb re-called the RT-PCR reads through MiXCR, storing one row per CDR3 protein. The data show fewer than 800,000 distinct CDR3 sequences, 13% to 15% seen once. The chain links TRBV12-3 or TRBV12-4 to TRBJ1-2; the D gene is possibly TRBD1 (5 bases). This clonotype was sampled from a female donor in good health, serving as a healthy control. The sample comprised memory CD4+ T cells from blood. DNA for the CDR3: TGTGCCAGCAGTCCCGTCGAGGGGCGGGTCTATGGCTACACCTTC. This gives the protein CASSPVEGRVYGYTF.